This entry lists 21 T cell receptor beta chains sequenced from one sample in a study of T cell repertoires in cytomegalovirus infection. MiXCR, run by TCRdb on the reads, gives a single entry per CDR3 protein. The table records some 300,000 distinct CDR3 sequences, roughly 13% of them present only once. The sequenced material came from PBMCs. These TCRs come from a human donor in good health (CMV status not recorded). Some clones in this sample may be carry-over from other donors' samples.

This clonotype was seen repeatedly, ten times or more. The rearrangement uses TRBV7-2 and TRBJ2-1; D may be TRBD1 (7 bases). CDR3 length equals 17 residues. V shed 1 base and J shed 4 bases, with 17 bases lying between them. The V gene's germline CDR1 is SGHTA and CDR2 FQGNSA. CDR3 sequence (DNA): TGTGCCAGCAGCTTAGTAGCCCCTGCGGGACAGTACAATGAGCAGTTCTTC. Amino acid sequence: CASSLVAPAGQYNEQFF.

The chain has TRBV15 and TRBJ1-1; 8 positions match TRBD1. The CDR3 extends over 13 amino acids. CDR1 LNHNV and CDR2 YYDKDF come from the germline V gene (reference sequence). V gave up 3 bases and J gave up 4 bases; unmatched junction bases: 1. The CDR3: CATSRDRVTEAFF. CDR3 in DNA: TGTGCCACCAGCAGGGACAGGGTCACTGAAGCTTTCTTT.

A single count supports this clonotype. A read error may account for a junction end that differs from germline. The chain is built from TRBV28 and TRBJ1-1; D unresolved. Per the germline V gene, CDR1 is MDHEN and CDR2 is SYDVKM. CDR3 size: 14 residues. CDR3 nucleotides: TGTGCCAGCAGCCAAGGCCTGGGGAACATTGAAGCTTTCTTT. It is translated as CASSQGLGNIEAFF.

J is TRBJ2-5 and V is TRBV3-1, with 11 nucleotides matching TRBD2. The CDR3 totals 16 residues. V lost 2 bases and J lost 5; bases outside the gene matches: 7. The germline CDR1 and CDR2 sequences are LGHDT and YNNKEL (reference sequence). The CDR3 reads CASSQKLAGVGETQYF. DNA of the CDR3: TGTGCCAGCAGCCAAAAACTAGCGGGAGTTGGGGAGACCCAGTACTTC.

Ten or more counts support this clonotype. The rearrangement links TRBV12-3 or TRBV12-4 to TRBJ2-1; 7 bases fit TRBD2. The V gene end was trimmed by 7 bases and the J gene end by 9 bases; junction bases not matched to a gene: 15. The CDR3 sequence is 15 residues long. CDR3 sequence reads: CASIETSVRAGEQFF. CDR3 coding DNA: TGTGCCAGCATTGAAACTAGCGTGAGGGCCGGTGAGCAGTTCTTC.

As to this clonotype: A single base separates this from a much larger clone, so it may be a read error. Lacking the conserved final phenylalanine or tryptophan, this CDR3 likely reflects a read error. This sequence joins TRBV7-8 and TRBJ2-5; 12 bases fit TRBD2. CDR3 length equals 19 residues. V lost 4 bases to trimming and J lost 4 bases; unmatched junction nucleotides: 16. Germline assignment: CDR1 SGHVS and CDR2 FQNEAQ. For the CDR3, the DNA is TGTGCCAGCAGCTCCCTCCGTCGTGAACTAGCGGGAGGTGGAGAGACCCAGTACTTA. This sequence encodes CASSSLRRELAGGGETQYL.

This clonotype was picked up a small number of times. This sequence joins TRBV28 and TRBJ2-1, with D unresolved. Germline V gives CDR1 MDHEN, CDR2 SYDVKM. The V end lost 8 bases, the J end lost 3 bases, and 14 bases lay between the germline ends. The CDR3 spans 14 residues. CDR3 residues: CASRPPTGYNEQFF. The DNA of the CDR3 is TGTGCCAGCCGGCCGCCGACCGGCTACAATGAGCAGTTCTTC.

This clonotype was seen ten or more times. The CDR3 protein is CASSSSGTGQYF. The DNA for the CDR3 is TGTGCCAGCAGCTCCTCCGGGACAGGGCAGTATTTT. The genes are TRBV7-3 and TRBJ2-3, with 8 bases lining up with TRBD1. The CDR3 spans 12 residues. Germline CDR1 SGHTA, CDR2 FQGTGA. V shed 4 bases and J 11 bases; nucleotides not matched to a gene: 5.

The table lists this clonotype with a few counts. CDR3 sequence reads: CASSLSREVNEQFF. The CDR3 DNA reads TGTGCCAGCAGCTTATCCCGGGAGGTCAATGAGCAGTTCTTC. The J gene is TRBJ2-1, the V gene TRBV11-3, with 7 bases identical to TRBD2. CDR1 and CDR2 from the germline V gene are SGHNT and YENEEA. The V segment lost 2 bases and the J segment 6 bases; nucleotides outside the gene matches: 4. The CDR3 spans 14 residues.

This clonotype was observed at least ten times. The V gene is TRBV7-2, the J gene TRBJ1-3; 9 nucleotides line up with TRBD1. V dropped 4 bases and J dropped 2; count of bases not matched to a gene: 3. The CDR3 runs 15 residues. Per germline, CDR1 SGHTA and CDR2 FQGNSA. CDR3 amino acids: CASSSRQGAGNTIYF. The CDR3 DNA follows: TGTGCCAGCAGCTCAAGACAGGGGGCTGGAAACACCATATATTTT.

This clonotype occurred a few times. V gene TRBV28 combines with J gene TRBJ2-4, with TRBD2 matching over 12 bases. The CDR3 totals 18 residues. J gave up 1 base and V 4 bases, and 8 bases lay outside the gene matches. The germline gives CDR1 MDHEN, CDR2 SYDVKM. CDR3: CASSSRLAGGPAKNIQYF. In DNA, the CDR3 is TGTGCCAGCAGTTCCCGGCTAGCGGGAGGGCCTGCCAAAAACATTCAGTACTTC.

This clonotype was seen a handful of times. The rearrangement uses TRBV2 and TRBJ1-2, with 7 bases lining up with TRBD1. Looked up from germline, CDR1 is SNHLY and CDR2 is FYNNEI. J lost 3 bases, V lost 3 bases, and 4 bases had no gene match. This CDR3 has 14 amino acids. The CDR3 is CASSELGTDYGYTF. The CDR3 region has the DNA TGTGCCAGCAGTGAGCTCGGGACAGACTATGGCTACACCTTC. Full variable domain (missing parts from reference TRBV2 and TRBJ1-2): EPEVTQTPSHQVTQMGQEVILRCVPISNHLYFYWYRQILGQKVEFLVSFYNNEISEKSEIFDDQFSVERPDGSNFTLKIRSTKLEDSAMYFCASSELGTDYGYTFGSGTRLTVV.

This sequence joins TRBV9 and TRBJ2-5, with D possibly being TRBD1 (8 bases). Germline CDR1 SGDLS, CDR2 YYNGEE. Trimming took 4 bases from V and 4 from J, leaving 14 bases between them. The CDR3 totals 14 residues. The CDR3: CASSRNRGGETQYF. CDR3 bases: TGTGCCAGCAGCAGAAACAGGGGGGGAGAGACCCAGTACTTC.

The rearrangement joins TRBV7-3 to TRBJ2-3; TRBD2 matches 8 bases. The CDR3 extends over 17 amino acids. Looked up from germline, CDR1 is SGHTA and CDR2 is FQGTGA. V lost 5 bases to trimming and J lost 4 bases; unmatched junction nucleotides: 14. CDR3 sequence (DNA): TGTGCCAGCAGCCGCGTGAATGCGGGGGGCCATTCAGATACGCAGTATTTT. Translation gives CASSRVNAGGHSDTQYF.

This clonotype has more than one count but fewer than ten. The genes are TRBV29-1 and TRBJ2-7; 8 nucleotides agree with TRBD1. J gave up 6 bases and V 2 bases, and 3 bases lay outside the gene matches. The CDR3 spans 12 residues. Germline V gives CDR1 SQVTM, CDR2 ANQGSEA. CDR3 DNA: TGCAGCGTTGAATCTGACAGGGGCGAGCAGTACTTC. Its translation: CSVESDRGEQYF.

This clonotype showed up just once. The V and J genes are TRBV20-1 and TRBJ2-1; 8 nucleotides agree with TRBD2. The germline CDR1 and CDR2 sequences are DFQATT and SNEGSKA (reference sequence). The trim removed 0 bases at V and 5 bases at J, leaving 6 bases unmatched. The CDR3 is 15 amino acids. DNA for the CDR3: TGCAGTGCTAGAGATCAAACTAGCGGTAACAATGAGCAGTTCTTC. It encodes CSARDQTSGNNEQFF.

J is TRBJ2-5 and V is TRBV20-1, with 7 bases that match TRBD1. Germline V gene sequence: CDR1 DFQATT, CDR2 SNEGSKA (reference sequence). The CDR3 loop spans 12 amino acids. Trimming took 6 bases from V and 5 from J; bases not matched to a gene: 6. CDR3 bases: TGCAGTGCCTTGACAGGGTCGGAGACCCAGTACTTC. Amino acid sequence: CSALTGSETQYF.

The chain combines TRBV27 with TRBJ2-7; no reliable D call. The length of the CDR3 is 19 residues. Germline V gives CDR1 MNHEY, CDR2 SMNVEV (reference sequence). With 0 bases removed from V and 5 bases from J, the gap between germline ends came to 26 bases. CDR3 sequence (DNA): TGTGCCAGCAGTTTATCCGAAACCCTTGGCTGGCGGACCCTCCACGAGCAGTACTTC. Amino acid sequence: CASSLSETLGWRTLHEQYF.

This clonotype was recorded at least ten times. CDR3 DNA sequence: TGTGCCAGCACACAATCGGAGACTGGGGCCAACGTCCTGACTTTC. It yields the protein CASTQSETGANVLTF. This rearrangement joins TRBV28 to TRBJ2-6; unclear D gene. Trimming took off 7 bases at V and 2 bases at J, with 12 bases between the two ends. The CDR3 consists of 15 residues. Germline V gene lookup returns CDR1 MDHEN and CDR2 SYDVKM.

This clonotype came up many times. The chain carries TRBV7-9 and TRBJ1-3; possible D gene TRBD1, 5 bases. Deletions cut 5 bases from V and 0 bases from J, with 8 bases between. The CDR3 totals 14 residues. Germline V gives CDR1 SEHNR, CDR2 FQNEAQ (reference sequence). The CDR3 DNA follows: TGTGCCAGCAGCGCAGGGATCTCTGGAAACACCATATATTTT. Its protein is CASSAGISGNTIYF.

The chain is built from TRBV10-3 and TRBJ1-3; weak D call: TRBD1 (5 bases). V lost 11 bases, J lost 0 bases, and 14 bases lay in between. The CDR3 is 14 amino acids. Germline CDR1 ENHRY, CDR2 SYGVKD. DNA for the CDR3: TGTGCCGCGCAGCGGGGGAGCTCTGGAAACACCATATATTTT. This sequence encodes CAAQRGSSGNTIYF.